Following are 8 T cell receptor beta chains from one sample sequenced in a study of blood T cells in healthy people across ages. Then a second PCR, running about 7 to 11 cycles, was carried out with a sample-barcoded 5' primer and a J-beta primer mix. In TCRdb, the 5' RACE reads were re-called with MiXCR into one record per CDR3 protein. The sample shows around 900,000 distinct CDR3 sequences, around 26% of them seen only once. Source material: blood. Source of these receptors: a woman aged 80 or older in good health.

There are many counts of this clonotype. The V and J genes are TRBV3-1 and TRBJ1-2; no clear D. Germline V gives CDR1 LGHDT, CDR2 YNNKEL (reference sequence). The CDR3 runs to 12 residues. The V end lost 6 bases, the J end lost 1 base, and 6 bases lay between the germline ends. Here the CDR3 reads CASSTSNYGYTF. The CDR3 DNA reads as TGTGCCAGCAGTACCAGTAACTATGGCTACACCTTC.

This sequence joins TRBV10-1 and TRBJ2-3; D assignment may be TRBD1 or TRBD2 (5 bases each). The CDR3 is made up of 14 amino acids. Germline V gene lookup returns CDR1 WNHNN and CDR2 SYGVQD (reference sequence). V shed 5 bases and J shed 7 bases, with 16 bases lying between them. The CDR3 sequence: CASSPWGSGNTQYF. The CDR3 nucleotides are TGCGCCAGCAGTCCTTGGGGGTCCGGAAATACGCAGTATTTT.

This clonotype was recorded at least ten times. This chain joins TRBV7-9 and TRBJ2-5; TRBD1 matches 8 bases. V lost 5 bases, J lost 0 bases, and 5 bases stayed unmatched. The CDR3 has 15 residues. Germline V gives CDR1 SEHNR, CDR2 FQNEAQ (reference sequence). As DNA, the CDR3 is TGTGCCAGCAGCAATAGACAGGGGAACCAAGAGACCCAGTACTTC. This gives the protein CASSNRQGNQETQYF.

This clonotype was counted ten times or more. The rearrangement links TRBV5-6 to TRBJ2-1; D call uncertain. Germline CDR1 reads SGHDT; CDR2 reads YYEEEE. Trimming cost V 2 bases and J 6 bases, with 9 bases left between them. This CDR3 region has 13 residues. CDR3 in amino acids: CASSFLLINEQFF. For the CDR3, the DNA is TGTGCCAGCAGCTTTCTCCTTATCAATGAGCAGTTCTTC.

This clonotype was seen just once. This chain joins TRBV7-2 and TRBJ2-3; unclear D gene. CDR3 length equals 15 residues. Germline CDR1 SGHTA, CDR2 FQGNSA. The ends were cut back, 6 bases at V and 0 bases at J, with 13 bases in the middle. The CDR3 loop reads CASSRTFTSTDTQYF. In DNA, the CDR3 is TGTGCCAGCAGTCGGACGTTTACTAGCACAGATACGCAGTATTTT.

This clonotype was picked up a small number of times. This sequence joins TRBV3-1 and TRBJ1-1; D is perhaps TRBD1 (6 bases). V lost 4 bases to trimming and J lost 7 bases, with 19 bases between them. CDR1 LGHDT and CDR2 YNNKEL come from the germline V gene (reference sequence). The CDR3 sequence is 15 residues long. In DNA form, the CDR3 reads TGTGCCAGCAGCCTGTTGGGTGGGGGCCGGAATGAAGCTTTCTTT. Its translation is CASSLLGGGRNEAFF.

This sequence joins TRBV20-1 and TRBJ1-5; TRBD1 agrees at 8 bases. This CDR3 comprises 16 residues. Germline V gene data show CDR1 as DFQATT and CDR2 as SNEGSKA (reference sequence). The ends lost 1 base at V and 0 bases at J; junction bases unmatched: 5. In nucleotides, the CDR3 is TGCAGTGCTAGAGTCTCCGGGACAGGTAGCAATCAGCCCCAGCATTTT. This translates into CSARVSGTGSNQPQHF.

Turning to this clonotype: A much larger clone differs from this one at a single base, so this may be a read error. This chain joins TRBV20-1 and TRBJ2-1; D might be TRBD2 (5 bases). With the DNA end fitting TRBJ2-7 better, the J assignment may be wrong. Germline CDR1 and CDR2: DFQATT and SNEGSKA (reference sequence). The CDR3 is made up of 15 amino acids. In DNA, the CDR3 is TGCAGTGCCAAGGAACTGGGGAGCTCCTACAATGAGCAGTACTTC. Its protein is CSAKELGSSYNEQYF.